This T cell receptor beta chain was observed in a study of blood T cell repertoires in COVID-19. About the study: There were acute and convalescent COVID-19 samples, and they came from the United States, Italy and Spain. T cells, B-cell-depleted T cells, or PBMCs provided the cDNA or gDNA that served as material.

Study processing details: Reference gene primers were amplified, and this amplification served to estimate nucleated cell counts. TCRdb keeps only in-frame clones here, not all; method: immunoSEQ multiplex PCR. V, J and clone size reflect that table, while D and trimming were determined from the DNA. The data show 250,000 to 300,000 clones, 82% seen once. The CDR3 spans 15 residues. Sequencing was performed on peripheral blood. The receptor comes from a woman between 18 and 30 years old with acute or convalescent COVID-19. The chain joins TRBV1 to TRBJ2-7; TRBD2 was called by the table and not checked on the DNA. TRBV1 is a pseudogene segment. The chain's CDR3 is CTSSQNRGPLRVQYF. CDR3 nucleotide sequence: TGCACCAGCAGCCAAAATAGAGGGCCATTACGCGTGCAGTACTTC.